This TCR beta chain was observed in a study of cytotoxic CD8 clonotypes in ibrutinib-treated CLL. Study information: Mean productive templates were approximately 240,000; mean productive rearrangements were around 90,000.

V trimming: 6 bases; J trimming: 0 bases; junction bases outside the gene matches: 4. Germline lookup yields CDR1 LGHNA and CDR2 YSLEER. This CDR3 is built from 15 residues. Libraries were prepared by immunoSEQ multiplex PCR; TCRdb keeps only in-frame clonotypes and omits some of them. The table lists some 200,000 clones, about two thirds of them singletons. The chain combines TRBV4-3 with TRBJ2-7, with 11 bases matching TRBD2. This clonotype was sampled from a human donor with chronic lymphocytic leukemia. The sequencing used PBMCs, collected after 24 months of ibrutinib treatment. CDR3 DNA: TGCGCCAGCAGACCTACTAGCGGGAGCTCCTACGAGCAGTACTTC. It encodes CASRPTSGSSYEQYF.